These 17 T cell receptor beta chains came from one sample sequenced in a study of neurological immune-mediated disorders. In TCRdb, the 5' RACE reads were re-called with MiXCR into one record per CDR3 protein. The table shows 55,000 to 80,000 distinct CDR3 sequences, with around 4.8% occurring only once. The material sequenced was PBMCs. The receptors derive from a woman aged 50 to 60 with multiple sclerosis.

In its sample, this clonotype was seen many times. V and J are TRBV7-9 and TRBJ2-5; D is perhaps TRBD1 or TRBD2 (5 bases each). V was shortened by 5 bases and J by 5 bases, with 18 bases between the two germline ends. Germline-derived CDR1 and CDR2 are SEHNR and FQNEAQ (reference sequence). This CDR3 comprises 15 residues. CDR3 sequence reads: CASSHPGPAMETQYF. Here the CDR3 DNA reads TGTGCCAGCAGCCATCCGGGACCGGCTATGGAGACCCAGTACTTC.

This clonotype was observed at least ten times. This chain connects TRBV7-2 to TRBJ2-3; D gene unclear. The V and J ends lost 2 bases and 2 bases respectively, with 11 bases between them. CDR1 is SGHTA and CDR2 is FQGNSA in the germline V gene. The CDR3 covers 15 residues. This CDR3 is CASSLRREDTDTQYF. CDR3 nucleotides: TGTGCCAGCAGCTTAAGGAGAGAAGACACAGATACGCAGTATTTT. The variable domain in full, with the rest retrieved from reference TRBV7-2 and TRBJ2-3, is GAGVSQSPSNKVTEKGKDVELRCDPISGHTALYWYRQSLGQGLEFLIYFQGNSAPDKSGLPSDRFSAERTGGSVSTLTIQRTQQEDSAVYLCASSLRREDTDTQYFGPGTRLTVL.

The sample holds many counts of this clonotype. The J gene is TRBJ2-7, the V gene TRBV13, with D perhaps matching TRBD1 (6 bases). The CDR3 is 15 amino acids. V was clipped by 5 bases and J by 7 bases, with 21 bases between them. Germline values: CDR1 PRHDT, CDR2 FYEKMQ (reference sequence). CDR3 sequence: CASSTSQGSPGEQYF. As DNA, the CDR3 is TGTGCCAGCAGCACCTCACAGGGAAGTCCTGGGGAGCAGTACTTC.

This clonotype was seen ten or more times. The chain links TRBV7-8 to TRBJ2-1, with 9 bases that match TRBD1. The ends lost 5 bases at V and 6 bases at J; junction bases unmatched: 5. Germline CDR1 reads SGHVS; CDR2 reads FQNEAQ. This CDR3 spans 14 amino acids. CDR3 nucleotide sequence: TGTGCCAGCAGCCACAGGACAGGGGTCAATGAGCAGTTCTTC. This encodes CASSHRTGVNEQFF.

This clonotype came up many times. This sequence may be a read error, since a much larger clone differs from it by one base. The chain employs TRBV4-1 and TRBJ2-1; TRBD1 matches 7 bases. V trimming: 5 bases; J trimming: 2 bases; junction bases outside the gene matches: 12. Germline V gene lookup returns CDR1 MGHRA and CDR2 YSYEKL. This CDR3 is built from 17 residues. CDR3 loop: CASSNDRAPRTYNEQFF. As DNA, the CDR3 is TGCGCCAGCAGCAACGACAGGGCCCCTCGAACCTACAATGAGCAGTTCTTC.

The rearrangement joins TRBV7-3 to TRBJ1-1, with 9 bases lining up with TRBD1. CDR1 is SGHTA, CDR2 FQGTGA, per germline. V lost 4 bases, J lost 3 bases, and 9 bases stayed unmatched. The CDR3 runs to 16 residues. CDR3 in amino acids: CASSSTGGPAYTEAFF. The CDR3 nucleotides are TGTGCCAGCAGCTCAACAGGGGGCCCGGCTTACACTGAAGCTTTCTTT.

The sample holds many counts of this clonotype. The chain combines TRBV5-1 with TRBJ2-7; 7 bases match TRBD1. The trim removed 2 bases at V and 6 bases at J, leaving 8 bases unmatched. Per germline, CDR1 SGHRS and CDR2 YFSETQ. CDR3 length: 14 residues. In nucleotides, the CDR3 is TGCGCCAGCAGCTTTAGGACAGGTCGGGGCGAGCAGTACTTC. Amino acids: CASSFRTGRGEQYF.

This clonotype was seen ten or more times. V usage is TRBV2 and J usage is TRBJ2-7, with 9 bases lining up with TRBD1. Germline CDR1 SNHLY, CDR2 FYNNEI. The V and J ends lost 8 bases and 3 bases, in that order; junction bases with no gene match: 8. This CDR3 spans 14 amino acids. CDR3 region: CASSRSGQGYEQYV. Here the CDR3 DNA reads TGTGCCAGCTCTAGATCGGGACAGGGCTACGAGCAGTACGTC.

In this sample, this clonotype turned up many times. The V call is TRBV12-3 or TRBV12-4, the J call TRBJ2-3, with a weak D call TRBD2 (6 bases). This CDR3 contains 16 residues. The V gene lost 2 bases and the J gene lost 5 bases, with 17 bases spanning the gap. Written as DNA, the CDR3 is TGTGCCAGCAGTTTACAACCGGGGGACGGGGAAGATACGCAGTATTTT. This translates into CASSLQPGDGEDTQYF.

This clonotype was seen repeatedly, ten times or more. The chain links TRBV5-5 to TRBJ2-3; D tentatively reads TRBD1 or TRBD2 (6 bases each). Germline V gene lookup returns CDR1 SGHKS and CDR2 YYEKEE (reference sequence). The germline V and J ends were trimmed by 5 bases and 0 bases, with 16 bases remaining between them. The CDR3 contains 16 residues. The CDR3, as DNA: TGTGCCAGCAGTCAACACACAGGGACTAGCACAGATACGCAGTATTTT. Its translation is CASSQHTGTSTDTQYF.

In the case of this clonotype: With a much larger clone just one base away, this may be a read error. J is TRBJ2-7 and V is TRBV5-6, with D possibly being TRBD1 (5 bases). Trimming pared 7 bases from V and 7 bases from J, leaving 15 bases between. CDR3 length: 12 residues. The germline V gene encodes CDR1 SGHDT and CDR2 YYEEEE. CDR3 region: CASEKQSGEQYF. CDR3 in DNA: TGTGCCAGCGAGAAACAATCAGGGGAGCAGTACTTC.

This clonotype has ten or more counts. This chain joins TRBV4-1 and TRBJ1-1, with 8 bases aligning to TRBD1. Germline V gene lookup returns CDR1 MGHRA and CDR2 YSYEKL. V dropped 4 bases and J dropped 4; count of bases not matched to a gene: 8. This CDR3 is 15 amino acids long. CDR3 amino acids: CASSPTDRGSTEAFF. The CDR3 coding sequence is TGCGCCAGCAGCCCTACTGACAGGGGAAGCACTGAAGCTTTCTTT.

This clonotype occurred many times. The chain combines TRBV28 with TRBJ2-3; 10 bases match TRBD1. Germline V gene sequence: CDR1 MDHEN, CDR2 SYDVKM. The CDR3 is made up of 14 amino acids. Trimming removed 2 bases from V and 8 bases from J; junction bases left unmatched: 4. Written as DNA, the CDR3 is TGTGCCAGCAGTTTAGACAGGGGGCTGGGTACGCAGTATTTT. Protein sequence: CASSLDRGLGTQYF.

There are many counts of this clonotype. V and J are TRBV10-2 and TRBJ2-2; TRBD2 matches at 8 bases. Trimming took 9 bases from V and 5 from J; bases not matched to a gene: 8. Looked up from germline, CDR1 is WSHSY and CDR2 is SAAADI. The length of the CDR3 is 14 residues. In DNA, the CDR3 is TGCGCCAGTAATGGCGGGGGGCGTACCGGGGAGCTGTTTTTT. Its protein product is CASNGGGRTGELFF.

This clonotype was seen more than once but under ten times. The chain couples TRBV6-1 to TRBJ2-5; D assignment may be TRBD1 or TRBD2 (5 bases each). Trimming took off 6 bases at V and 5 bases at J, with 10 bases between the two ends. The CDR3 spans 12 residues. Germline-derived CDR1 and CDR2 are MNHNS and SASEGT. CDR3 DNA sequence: TGTGCCAGCAGACACGGGGCGGAGACCCAGTACTTC. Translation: CASRHGAETQYF.

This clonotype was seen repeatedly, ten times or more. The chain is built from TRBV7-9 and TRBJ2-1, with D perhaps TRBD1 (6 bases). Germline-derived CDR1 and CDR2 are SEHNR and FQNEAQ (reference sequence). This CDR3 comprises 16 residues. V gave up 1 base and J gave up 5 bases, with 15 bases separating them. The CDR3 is CASSLVRQVGHNEQFF. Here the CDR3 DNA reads TGTGCCAGCAGCTTAGTACGACAGGTTGGCCACAATGAGCAGTTCTTC.

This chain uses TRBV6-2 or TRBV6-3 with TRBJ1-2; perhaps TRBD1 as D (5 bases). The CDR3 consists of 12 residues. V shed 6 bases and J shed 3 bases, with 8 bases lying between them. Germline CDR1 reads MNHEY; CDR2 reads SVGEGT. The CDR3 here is CASRAGDYGYTF. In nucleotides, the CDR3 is TGTGCCAGCAGAGCGGGGGACTATGGCTACACCTTC.